This T cell receptor (beta chain) was retrieved from a study of cytomegalovirus exposure and HLA in healthy donors. Primers included in the PCR were 60 Vbeta and 13 Jbeta primers. The data were produced by immunoSEQ multiplex PCR, yet TCRdb's version contains in-frame clones alone and is incomplete. The sample holds tens of thousands of clones; roughly two thirds are singletons and the top ten take about 2.1%. Germline CDR1 and CDR2: MNHNY and SVGAGI (reference sequence). The CDR3 runs 13 residues. V was pared by 2 bases and J by 7 bases, with 12 bases between. The sequencing input was PBMCs. The receptor's source is a woman younger than 45 in good health and CMV-seronegative. This chain uses TRBV6-6 with TRBJ2-7; D might be TRBD1 (6 bases). CDR3 DNA: TGTGCCAGCAGTTACGGACAGAGCCGAGAGCAGTACTTC. Amino acid sequence: CASSYGQSREQYF.